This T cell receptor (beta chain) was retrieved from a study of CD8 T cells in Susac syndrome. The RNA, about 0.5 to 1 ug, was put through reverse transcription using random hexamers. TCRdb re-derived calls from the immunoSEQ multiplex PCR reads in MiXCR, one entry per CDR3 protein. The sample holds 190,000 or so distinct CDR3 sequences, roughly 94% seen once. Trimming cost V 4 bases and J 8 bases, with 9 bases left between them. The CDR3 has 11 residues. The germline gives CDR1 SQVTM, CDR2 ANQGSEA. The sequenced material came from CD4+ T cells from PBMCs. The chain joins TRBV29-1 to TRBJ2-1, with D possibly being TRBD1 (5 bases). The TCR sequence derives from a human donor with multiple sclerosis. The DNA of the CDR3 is TGCAGCGTTGCCAGGGCCCATGAGCAGTTCTTC. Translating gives CSVARAHEQFF.